This TCR beta chain was identified in a study of T cells expressing NK-cell markers. As for the study in general: Researchers got TCR beta repertoires out of sorted CD3+CD56+NKG2C+, CD3+CD56+NKG2C- and CD3+CD56-NKG2C+ T cells.

The CDR3 loop spans 18 amino acids. CDR1 and CDR2 (germline): SGHKS, YYEKEE (reference sequence). After re-calling the 5' RACE reads, TCRdb lists one entry per CDR3 protein, DNA absent. The sample table includes approximately 170,000 distinct CDR3 sequences. The TCR was taken from a man aged 18-69 years in good health. Sequenced sample: blood T cells: a sorted CD56 or NKG2C T cell subset, CD4+ or CD8+ T cells, or bulk PBMC T cells (not recorded which). This rearrangement joins TRBV5-5 to TRBJ2-1; the TRBD2 assignment by TCRdb is unverifiable without DNA. CDR3 in amino acids: CASSLGLAGGVRYNEQFF. Full variable domain (rest looked up from reference TRBV5-5 and TRBJ2-1): DAGVTQSPTHLIKTRGQQVTLRCSPISGHKSVSWYQQVLGQGPQFIFQYYEKEERGRGNFPDRFSARQFPNYSSELNVNALLLGDSALYLCASSLGLAGGVRYNEQFFGPGTRLTVL.